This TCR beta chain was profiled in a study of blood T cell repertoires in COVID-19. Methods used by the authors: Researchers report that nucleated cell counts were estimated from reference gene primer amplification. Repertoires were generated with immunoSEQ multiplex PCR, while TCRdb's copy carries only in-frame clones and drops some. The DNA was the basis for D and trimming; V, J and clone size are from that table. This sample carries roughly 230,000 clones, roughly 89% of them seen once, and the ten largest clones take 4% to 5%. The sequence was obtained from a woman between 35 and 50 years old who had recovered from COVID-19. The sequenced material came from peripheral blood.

The CDR3: CASSVAEGSFYEQYF. CDR3 sequence (DNA): TGTGCCAGCAGCGTAGCCGAGGGCTCCTTCTACGAGCAGTACTTC. The chain employs TRBV9 and TRBJ2-7; D perhaps matches TRBD2 (5 bases). The V and J ends lost 0 bases and 3 bases respectively, with 13 bases between them. CDR3 size: 15 residues. The V gene's germline CDR1 is SGDLS and CDR2 YYNGEE.